The text below deals with one TCR beta chain. The clone's antigen remains unknown. No base quality information exists; no much larger clone differs at one position. The data are from a study of blood T cell repertoires in COVID-19 (dated by TCRdb to the early 2020s). With regard to the full study: The collaborator samples originated in the United States, Italy and Spain and spanned the acute and convalescent phases of COVID-19. The prospective study material was composed of cDNA or gDNA derived from T cells, B-cell-depleted T cells, or PBMCs. Deeply sampled blood TCRbeta repertoires from subjects exposed to, actively infected with, or recovered from COVID-19 were included in the dataset. The repertoires were made available in a free public database intended to serve as a resource for research on the immune response to SARS-CoV-2. Samples came from the ongoing ImmuneRACE study (first 160 participants) plus 1,254 subjects from 6 global collaborators. Sample metadata almost always included a de-identified subject ID, COVID-19 status, age in years and sex. Where available, HLA class I and class II types were taken from metadata supplied by the sample provider and were not determined by assay-based typing.

One collaborating source in Seattle enrolled patients while the patients were actively infected and followed the patients over time throughout the course of disease. Whole blood was collected in K2EDTA tubes by collaborating institutions according to the institutions' own protocols. Collaborator samples were shipped for TCRbeta analysis as frozen whole blood, isolated PBMCs, or DNA extracted from either sample type. TCRbeta CDR3 regions were amplified from genomic DNA by means of the immunoSEQ Assay, a bias-controlled multiplex PCR. The authors' pipeline ran thus. The number of nucleated cells in each sample was estimated by amplification of reference gene primers within the assay. To quantify the absolute abundance of each unique TCRbeta CDR3 rearrangement, sequence reads were collapsed and filtered. For each sample, productive Simpson clonality was calculated as the square root of Simpson's diversity index over productive rearrangements. Held by TCRdb, this immuneACCESS table contains in-frame sequences only and omits some clones. Under half of the omission traces to an unresolved V gene where checked; the cause of the rest is unknown. V and J calls and clone size are copied from that table; D and trimming were computed from the DNA. The sample table lists roughly 140,000 clones, more than 75% of them with a count of one. More than 6.5% of the sample is in the top ten clones.

Results the study describes overall, beyond this receptor: How much clinical and demographic metadata was included differed by source and by participant, and the metadata was provided uncurated.

The CDR3 spans 13 residues, from the cysteine through the valine. Of all the DNA, just the CDR3 is kept, 39 bases in frame from base 1. The V and J ends are trimmed by 0 bases and 5 bases, leaving 8 bases between them. CDR1 and CDR2 are drawn from the germline V gene (reference sequence): LGHDT, YNNKEL. Sequencing used peripheral blood. The TCR comes from a woman aged 55-75 years with COVID-19, enrolled during active disease. The V and J genes are TRBV3-1 (or the pseudogene TRBV3-2) and TRBJ2-7; no D gene is confidently identified. The CDR3 protein: CASSQDNFDEQYV. The sequence in DNA is TGTGCCAGCAGCCAAGATAATTTCGACGAGCAGTACGTC.